This is a list of T cell receptor beta chains from one sample in a study of T cells in Graves' hyperthyroidism and ophthalmopathy. TCRdb re-analysed the multiplex PCR reads in MiXCR, keeping a single row per CDR3 protein. This sample carries about 640,000 distinct CDR3 sequences, more than 20% of them seen once, and the ten largest clones take over 30%. Sequencing was done on a sample of blood. These receptors were taken from a man aged 30 to 39 with Graves' ophthalmopathy. The CDR3 runs from the conserved cysteine through the conserved F or W. D genes are given only for firm matches. Not every row has a clone size; where given, it reads once, few, many or a size class.

v_gene,j_gene,d_gene,abundance,CDR3aa,CDR3nt
TRBV7-9,TRBJ1-1,-,many,CASSLAATEAFF,TGTGCCAGCAGCTTAGCAGCTACTGAAGCTTTCTTT
TRBV5-1,TRBJ2-7,-,once,CASSLGFRDLHYEQYF,TGCGCCAGCAGCTTGGGCTTTCGGGACCTCCACTACGAGCAGTACTTC
TRBV30,TRBJ2-5,TRBD1,-,CAWSPGQGGRETQYF,TGTGCCTGGAGCCCGGGACAGGGGGGGCGGGAGACCCAGTACTTC
TRBV2,TRBJ2-5,-,-,CASRRRRGMRETQYF,TGTGCCAGCAGGAGGCGGAGGGGGATGCGAGAGACCCAGTACTTC
TRBV29-1,TRBJ1-2,TRBD1,-,CSVRDRDRDRRYGYTF,TGCAGCGTCAGAGACCGGGACAGGGATCGTCGCTATGGCTACACCTTC
TRBV5-1,TRBJ2-1,TRBD2,many,CASSPGTSPNSEQFF,TGCGCCAGCAGCCCAGGGACTAGCCCAAACTCTGAGCAGTTCTTC
TRBV27,TRBJ2-3,-,many,CASSLDRASGTDTQYF,TGTGCCAGCAGTTTAGATCGGGCTAGCGGCACAGATACGCAGTATTTT
TRBV7-8,TRBJ2-7,TRBD2,many,CASSSSPGLAAYEQYF,TGTGCCAGCAGCTCCTCCCCCGGACTAGCGGCCTACGAGCAGTACTTC
TRBV6-2/TRBV6-3,TRBJ2-3,TRBD1,few,CASSYDRGGDTQYF,TGTGCCAGCAGTTACGACAGGGGAGGAGATACGCAGTATTTT
TRBV4-3,TRBJ2-5,-,few,CASSPSAVSKETQYF,TGCGCCAGCAGCCCCTCGGCAGTCAGCAAAGAGACCCAGTACTTC